The 11 T cell receptor beta chains reported below all come from one sample, sequenced in a study of cytomegalovirus exposure and HLA in healthy donors. Only in-frame clones appear in the TCRdb table, and some are missing; sequencing was by immunoSEQ multiplex PCR. Altogether tens of thousands of clones are present, approximately 93% being singletons, with the ten largest covering about 3.6%. Sequenced material: PBMCs. Receptors were obtained from a woman aged 30 to 39 in good health and CMV-seronegative.

The rearrangement joins TRBV2 to TRBJ1-4; D perhaps matches TRBD1 (6 bases). Trimming left V 11 bases short and J 11 bases short, with 27 bases between. From germline, CDR1 is SNHLY and CDR2 FYNNEI. This CDR3 is built from 15 residues. Here the CDR3 reads CAVPGEGQTSGKLFF. The CDR3 bases are TGTGCCGTTCCGGGGGAGGGACAAACGTCCGGGAAACTGTTTTTT.

This chain joins TRBV6-5 and TRBJ1-1; TRBD1 matches 10 bases. J was trimmed by 1 base and V by 4 bases; bases with no gene match: 3. The CDR3 contains 15 residues. Germline lookup yields CDR1 MNHEY and CDR2 SVGAGI. This CDR3 is CASSLGDRGNTEAFF. The DNA of the CDR3 is TGTGCCAGCAGTTTAGGGGACAGGGGGAACACTGAAGCTTTCTTT.

In DNA, the CDR3 is TGTGCCAGCAGATCGAGAAATGACAGGGAAGATCAGCCCCAGCATTTT. Its protein is CASRSRNDREDQPQHF. The chain links TRBV27 to TRBJ1-5, with 7 bases matching TRBD1. This CDR3 comprises 16 residues. With V trimmed by 6 bases and J by 5 bases, 13 bases remained unmatched. Germline assignment: CDR1 MNHEY and CDR2 SMNVEV (reference sequence).

The count of this clone is one. The V and J genes are TRBV19 and TRBJ1-2, with 7 bases fitting TRBD1. V dropped 2 bases and J dropped 2; count of bases not matched to a gene: 5. Germline values: CDR1 LNHDA, CDR2 SQIVND (reference sequence). This CDR3 contains 15 residues. The CDR3 sequence is CASSISWTGNYGYTF. The CDR3 DNA reads TGTGCCAGTAGTATATCCTGGACAGGAAACTATGGCTACACCTTC. Drawing the rest from reference TRBV19 and TRBJ1-2, the complete variable domain is DGGITQSPKYLFRKEGQNVTLSCEQNLNHDAMYWYRQDPGQGLRLIYYSQIVNDFQKGDIAEGYSVSREKKESFPLTVTSAQKNPTAFYLCASSISWTGNYGYTFGSGTRLTVV.

The chain has TRBV28 and TRBJ2-1; D may be TRBD2 (6 bases). This CDR3 comprises 15 residues. V was trimmed by 2 bases and J by 7 bases, leaving 15 bases between them. CDR1 is MDHEN, CDR2 SYDVKM, per germline. CDR3 nucleotide sequence: TGTGCCAGCAGTTTAAAGGGCGCGGGGAAGAATGAGCAGTTCTTC. Its protein product is CASSLKGAGKNEQFF. Based on the CDR3 plus reference TRBV28 and TRBJ2-1, the full variable domain is DVKVTQSSRYLVKRTGEKVFLECVQDMDHENMFWYRQDPGLGLRLIYFSYDVKMKEKGDIPEGYSVSREKKERFSLILESASTNQTSMYLCASSLKGAGKNEQFFGPGTRLTVL.

The rearrangement links TRBV28 to TRBJ1-6; no definite D call. Germline-derived CDR1 and CDR2 are MDHEN and SYDVKM. This CDR3 comprises 14 residues. Trimming shortened V by 9 bases and J by 0 bases, and 9 bases separated the two germline ends. The CDR3 reads CASAGSSYNSPLHF. For the CDR3, the DNA is TGTGCCAGTGCGGGGAGCTCCTATAATTCACCCCTCCACTTT. Based on the CDR3 plus reference TRBV28 and TRBJ1-6, the full variable domain is DVKVTQSSRYLVKRTGEKVFLECVQDMDHENMFWYRQDPGLGLRLIYFSYDVKMKEKGDIPEGYSVSREKKERFSLILESASTNQTSMYLCASAGSSYNSPLHFGNGTRLTVT.

The chain is built from TRBV27 and TRBJ2-3, with D unresolved. The germline gives CDR1 MNHEY, CDR2 SMNVEV (reference sequence). V shed 8 bases and J shed 5 bases, with 8 bases lying between them. This CDR3 comprises 11 residues. In DNA form, the CDR3 reads TGTGCCAGCGTCTCCGTAGATACGCAGTATTTT. Translating gives CASVSVDTQYF.

The chain uses TRBV30 and TRBJ2-1; 8 bases are shared with TRBD2. Per germline, CDR1 GTSNPN and CDR2 SVGIG (reference sequence). With V trimmed by 0 bases and J by 4 bases, 8 bases remained unmatched. The CDR3 runs 16 residues. The CDR3 loop reads CAWSVGRGALYNEQFF. The CDR3 DNA reads TGTGCCTGGAGTGTCGGGCGGGGGGCATTATACAATGAGCAGTTCTTC.

The chain joins TRBV5-6 to TRBJ2-1; D is perhaps TRBD2 (6 bases). The CDR3 is 14 amino acids. Trimming stripped 5 bases from V and 2 bases from J, with 11 bases between. CDR1 is SGHDT, CDR2 YYEEEE, per germline. CDR3 DNA sequence: TGTGCCAGCAGGGTGCGACTAGCCTACAATGAGCAGTTCTTC. This codes for CASRVRLAYNEQFF.

The chain links TRBV2 to TRBJ1-1; D is ambiguous. The CDR3 length is 16 residues. V gave up 0 bases and J gave up 5 bases, with 16 bases separating them. The germline gives CDR1 SNHLY, CDR2 FYNNEI. The CDR3 nucleotides are TGTGCCAGCAGTGAAGCGCGGGTCCCGGTGGGAACTGAAGCTTTCTTT. Its protein product is CASSEARVPVGTEAFF.

V gene TRBV9 combines with J gene TRBJ2-7, with 7 positions matching TRBD2. This CDR3 is built from 15 residues. The J segment lost 6 bases and the V segment lost 3 bases, leaving 12 bases of the junction unmatched. Per germline, CDR1 SGDLS and CDR2 YYNGEE. The CDR3 region is CASSAEGLAVGEQYF. For the CDR3, the DNA is TGTGCCAGCAGCGCCGAGGGGCTAGCGGTGGGCGAGCAGTACTTC.